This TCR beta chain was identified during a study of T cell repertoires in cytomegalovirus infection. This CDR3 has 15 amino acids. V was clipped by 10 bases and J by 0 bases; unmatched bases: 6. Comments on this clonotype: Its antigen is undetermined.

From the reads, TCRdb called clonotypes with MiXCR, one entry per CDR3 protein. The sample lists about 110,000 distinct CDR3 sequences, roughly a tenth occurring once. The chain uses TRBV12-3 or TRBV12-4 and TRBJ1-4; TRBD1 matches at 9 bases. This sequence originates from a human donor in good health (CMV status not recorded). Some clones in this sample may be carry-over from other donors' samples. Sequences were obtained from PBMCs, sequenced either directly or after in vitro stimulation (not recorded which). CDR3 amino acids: CATRDRATTNEKLFF. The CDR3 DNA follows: TGTGCCACCCGGGACAGGGCAACAACTAATGAAAAACTGTTTTTT.